This T cell receptor (beta chain) was captured by sequencing in a study of shared clonotypes between healthy human individuals. Whole-study findings and limits: Several donors showed sharing of about 4.7% of naive CD4 clonotypes.

The data were produced by immunoSEQ multiplex PCR, yet TCRdb's version contains in-frame clones alone and is incomplete. The table lists roughly 2.6 million clones, around 90% of them singletons. Germline CDR1 MDHEN, CDR2 SYDVKM. CDR3 length: 13 residues. V was trimmed by 3 bases and J by 6 bases, leaving 9 bases between them. This clone was counted a single time. Antigen unknown. This specimen includes other DNA sequences encoding the same CDR3. Material: naive CD4+ T cells sorted from blood. Subset defined: CD45RA+ positively selected. The TCR was taken from a man aged 18-30 years in good health. The chain combines TRBV28 with TRBJ1-5; D gene unclear. The CDR3 reads CASSFLLGQPQHF. In DNA form, the CDR3 reads TGTGCCAGCAGTTTTCTGCTGGGTCAGCCCCAGCATTTT.